This T cell receptor beta chain emerged from a study of T cell responses to AZD1222 COVID-19 vaccine. At the level of the study: Pooling was applied to second doses at about 4 or about 12 weeks. Study-wide results and caveats: After two AZD1222 doses, spike-specific TCR breadth and depth rose versus day 0. There were vaccine-associated CD4 TCRs across spike, dominant at 160-218 and 743-854. Without day 14 samples, only post-peak T cell repertoires were studied.

Sequenced by immunoSEQ multiplex PCR; TCRdb stores in-frame clones only, minus some. The sample shows roughly 180,000 clones, about 94% of them seen only once. Notes on this clone: The antigen is unknown.

This CDR3 has 13 residues. Trimming pared 6 bases from V and 3 bases from J, leaving 11 bases between. Germline V gives CDR1 KGHSH, CDR2 LQKENI. The source is an adult in good health. The material was peripheral blood, obtained on day 0 of AZD1222 vaccination. This sequence joins TRBV18 and TRBJ1-1; no reliable D call. In DNA form, the CDR3 reads TGTGCCAGCTCTCAAGGTTTGTACACTGAAGCTTTCTTT. Its translation: CASSQGLYTEAFF.